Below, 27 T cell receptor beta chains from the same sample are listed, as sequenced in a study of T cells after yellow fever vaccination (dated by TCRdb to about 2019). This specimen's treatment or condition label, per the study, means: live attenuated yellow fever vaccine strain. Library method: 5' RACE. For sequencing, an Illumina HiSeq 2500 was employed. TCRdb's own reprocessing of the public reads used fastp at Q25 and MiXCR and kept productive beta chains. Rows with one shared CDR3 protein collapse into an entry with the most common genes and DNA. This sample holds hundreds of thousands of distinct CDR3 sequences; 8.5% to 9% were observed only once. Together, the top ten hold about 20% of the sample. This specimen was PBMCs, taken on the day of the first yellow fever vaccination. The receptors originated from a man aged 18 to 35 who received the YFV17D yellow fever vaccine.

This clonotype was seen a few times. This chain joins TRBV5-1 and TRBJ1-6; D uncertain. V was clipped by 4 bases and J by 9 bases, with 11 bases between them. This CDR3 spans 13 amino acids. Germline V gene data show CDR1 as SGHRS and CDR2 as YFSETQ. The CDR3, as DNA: TGCGCCAGCAGCCCGGTAGTGGGTTCACCCCTCCACTTT. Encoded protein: CASSPVVGSPLHF.

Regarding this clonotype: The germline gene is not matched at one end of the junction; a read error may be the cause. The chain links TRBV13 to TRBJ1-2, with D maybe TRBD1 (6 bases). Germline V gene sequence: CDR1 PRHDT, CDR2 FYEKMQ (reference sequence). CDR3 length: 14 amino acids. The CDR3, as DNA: TGTGCCAGCAGCTTGGGGATGGGAGGACAGCCTCCTGACTTC. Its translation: CASSLGMGGQPPDF.

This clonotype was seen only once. The CDR3 protein is CASSLWNQGTYEQYF. The DNA of the CDR3 is TGTGCCAGCAGCTTGTGGAACCAGGGTACCTACGAGCAGTACTTC. The J gene is TRBJ2-7, the V gene TRBV5-5; possible D gene TRBD1, 5 bases. CDR1 and CDR2 (germline): SGHKS, YYEKEE (reference sequence). The CDR3 is 15 residues long. Trimming removed 1 base from V and 2 bases from J, with 13 bases in between.

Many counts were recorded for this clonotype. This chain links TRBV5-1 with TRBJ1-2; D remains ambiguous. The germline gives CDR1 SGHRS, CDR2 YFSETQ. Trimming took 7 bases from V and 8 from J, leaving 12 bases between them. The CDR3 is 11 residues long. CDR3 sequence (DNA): TGCGCCAGCCGGATTGATGGGGGCTACACCTTC. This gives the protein CASRIDGGYTF.

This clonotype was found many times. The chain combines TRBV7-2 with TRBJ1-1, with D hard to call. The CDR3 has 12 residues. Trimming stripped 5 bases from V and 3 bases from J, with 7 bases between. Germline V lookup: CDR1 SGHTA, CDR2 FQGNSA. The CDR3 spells CASSAFYTEAFF. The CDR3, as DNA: TGTGCCAGCAGCGCGTTCTACACTGAAGCTTTCTTT.

The CDR3 sequence: CASSLGPVGVGKLFF. The CDR3 DNA reads as TGTGCCAGCAGTTTAGGGCCTGTCGGGGTGGGAAAACTGTTTTTT. V usage is TRBV12-3 or TRBV12-4 and J usage is TRBJ1-4; D is undetermined. This CDR3 has 15 residues. V lost 1 base to trimming and J lost 10 bases, with 16 bases between them.

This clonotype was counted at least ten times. In nucleotides, the CDR3 is TGTGCCAGCAGGGCTCCGGGACAGGGAGGGACCGGGGAGCTGTTTTTT. It specifies CASRAPGQGGTGELFF. The chain uses TRBV7-2 and TRBJ2-2, with 9 bases that match TRBD1. Unmatched junction bases numbered 10, after V lost 6 bases and J lost 5 bases. Germline CDR1 SGHTA, CDR2 FQGNSA. The CDR3 is made up of 16 amino acids.

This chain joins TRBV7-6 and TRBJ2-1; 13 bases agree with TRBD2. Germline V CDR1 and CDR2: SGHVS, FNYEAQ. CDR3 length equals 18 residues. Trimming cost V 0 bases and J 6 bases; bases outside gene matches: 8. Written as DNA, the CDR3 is TGTGCCAGCAGCTTAGCCCCAAGGACTAGCGGGGGCCTCAATGAGCAGTTCTTC. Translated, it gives CASSLAPRTSGGLNEQFF.

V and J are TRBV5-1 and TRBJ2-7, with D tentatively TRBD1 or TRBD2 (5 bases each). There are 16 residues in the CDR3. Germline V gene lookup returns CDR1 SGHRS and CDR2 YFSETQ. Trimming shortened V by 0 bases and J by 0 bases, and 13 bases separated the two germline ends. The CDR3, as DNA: TGCGCCAGCAGCTTGGCCGGGGCGGAATACTCCTACGAGCAGTACTTC. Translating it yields CASSLAGAEYSYEQYF.

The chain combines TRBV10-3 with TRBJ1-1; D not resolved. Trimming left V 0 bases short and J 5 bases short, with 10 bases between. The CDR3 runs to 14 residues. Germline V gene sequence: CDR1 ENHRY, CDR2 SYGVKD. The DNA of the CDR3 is TGTGCCATCAGTGAGTCGAAAGGGAGGACTGAAGCTTTCTTT. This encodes CAISESKGRTEAFF.

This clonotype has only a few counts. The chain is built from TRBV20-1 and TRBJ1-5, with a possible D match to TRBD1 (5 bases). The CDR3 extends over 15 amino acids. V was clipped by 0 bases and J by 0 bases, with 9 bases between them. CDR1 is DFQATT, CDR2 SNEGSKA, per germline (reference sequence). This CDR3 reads CSARDQGYSNQPQHF. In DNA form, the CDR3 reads TGCAGTGCTAGAGATCAGGGATATAGCAATCAGCCCCAGCATTTT.

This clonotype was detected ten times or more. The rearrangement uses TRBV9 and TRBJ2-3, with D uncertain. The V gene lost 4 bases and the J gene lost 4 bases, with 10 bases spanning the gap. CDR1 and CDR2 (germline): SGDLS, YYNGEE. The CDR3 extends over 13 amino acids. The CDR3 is CASSPTGADTQYF. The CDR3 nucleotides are TGTGCCAGCAGCCCAACTGGGGCAGATACGCAGTATTTT.

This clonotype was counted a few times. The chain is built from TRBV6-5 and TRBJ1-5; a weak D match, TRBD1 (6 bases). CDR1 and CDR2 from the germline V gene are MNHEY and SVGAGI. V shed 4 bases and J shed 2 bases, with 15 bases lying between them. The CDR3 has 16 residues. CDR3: CASSSQGRGGNQPQHF. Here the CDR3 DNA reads TGTGCCAGCAGTTCCCAGGGCAGGGGCGGCAATCAGCCCCAGCATTTT.

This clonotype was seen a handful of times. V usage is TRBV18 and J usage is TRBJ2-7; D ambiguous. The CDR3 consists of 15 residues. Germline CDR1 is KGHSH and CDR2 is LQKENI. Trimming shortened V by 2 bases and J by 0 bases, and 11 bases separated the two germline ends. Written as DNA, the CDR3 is TGTGCCAGCTCACCATTGGCAGGACCCTCCTACGAGCAGTACTTC. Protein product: CASSPLAGPSYEQYF.

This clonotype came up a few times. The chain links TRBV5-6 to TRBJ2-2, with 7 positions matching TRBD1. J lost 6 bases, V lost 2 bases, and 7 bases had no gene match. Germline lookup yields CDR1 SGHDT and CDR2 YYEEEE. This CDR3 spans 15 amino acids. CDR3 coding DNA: TGTGCCAGCAGCTTCCGGGACAGAGGACCCGGGGAGCTGTTTTTT. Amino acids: CASSFRDRGPGELFF.

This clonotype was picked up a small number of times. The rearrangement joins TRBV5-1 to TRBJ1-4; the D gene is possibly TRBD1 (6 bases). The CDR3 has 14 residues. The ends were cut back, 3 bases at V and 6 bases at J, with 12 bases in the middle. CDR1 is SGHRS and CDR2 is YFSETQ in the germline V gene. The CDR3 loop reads CASSSDPGDEKLFF. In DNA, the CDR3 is TGCGCCAGCAGCTCAGACCCAGGGGATGAAAAACTGTTTTTT.

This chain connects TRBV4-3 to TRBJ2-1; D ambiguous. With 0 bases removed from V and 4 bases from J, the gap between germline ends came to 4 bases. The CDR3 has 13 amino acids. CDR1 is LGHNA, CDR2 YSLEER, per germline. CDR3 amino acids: CASSQDVYNEQFF. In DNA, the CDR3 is TGCGCCAGCAGCCAAGATGTATACAATGAGCAGTTCTTC.

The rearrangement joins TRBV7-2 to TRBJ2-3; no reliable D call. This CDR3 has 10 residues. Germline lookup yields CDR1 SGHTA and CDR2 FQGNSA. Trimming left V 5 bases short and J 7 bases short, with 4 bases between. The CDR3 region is CASSLNTQYF. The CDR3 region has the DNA TGTGCCAGCAGCCTAAATACGCAGTATTTT.

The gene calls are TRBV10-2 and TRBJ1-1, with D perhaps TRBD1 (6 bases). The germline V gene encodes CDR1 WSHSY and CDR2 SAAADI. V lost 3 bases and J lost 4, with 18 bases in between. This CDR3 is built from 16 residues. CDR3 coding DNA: TGCGCCAGCAGTGACCAACCGGACAGACCGAGCACTGAAGCTTTCTTT. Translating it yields CASSDQPDRPSTEAFF.

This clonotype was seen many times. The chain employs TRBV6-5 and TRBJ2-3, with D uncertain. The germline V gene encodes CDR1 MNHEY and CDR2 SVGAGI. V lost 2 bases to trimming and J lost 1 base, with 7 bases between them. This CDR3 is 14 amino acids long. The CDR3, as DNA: TGTGCCAGCAGTTACCAGTCGGGCACAGATACGCAGTATTTT. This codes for CASSYQSGTDTQYF.

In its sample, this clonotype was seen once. CDR3 loop: CASSPGLAGAWETQYF. The DNA of the CDR3 is TGTGCCAGCAGTCCGGGACTAGCGGGGGCCTGGGAGACCCAGTACTTC. The chain carries TRBV27 and TRBJ2-5; 14 bases are shared with TRBD2. Germline values: CDR1 MNHEY, CDR2 SMNVEV (reference sequence). The CDR3 loop spans 16 amino acids. Trimming took 5 bases from V and 5 from J; bases not matched to a gene: 7.

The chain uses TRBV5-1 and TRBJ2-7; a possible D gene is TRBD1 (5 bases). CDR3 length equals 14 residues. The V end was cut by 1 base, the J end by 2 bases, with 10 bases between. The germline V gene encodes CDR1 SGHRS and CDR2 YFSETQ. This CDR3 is CASSLFTGTYEQYF. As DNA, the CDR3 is TGCGCCAGCAGCTTGTTTACAGGTACCTACGAGCAGTACTTC.

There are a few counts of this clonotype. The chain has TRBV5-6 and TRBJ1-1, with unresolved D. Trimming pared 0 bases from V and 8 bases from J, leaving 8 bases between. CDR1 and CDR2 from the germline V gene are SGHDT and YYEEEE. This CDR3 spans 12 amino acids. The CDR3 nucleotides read TGTGCCAGCAGCTTGGGTCCCTTCGAAGCTTTCTTT. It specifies CASSLGPFEAFF.

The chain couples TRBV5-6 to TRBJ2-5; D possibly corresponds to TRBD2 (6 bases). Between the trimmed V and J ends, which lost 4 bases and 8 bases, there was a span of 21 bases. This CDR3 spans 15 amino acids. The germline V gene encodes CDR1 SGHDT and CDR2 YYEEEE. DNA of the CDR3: TGTGCCAGCAGCCCAGCAGGTGGCGGGGTTGAAACCCAGTACTTC. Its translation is CASSPAGGGVETQYF.

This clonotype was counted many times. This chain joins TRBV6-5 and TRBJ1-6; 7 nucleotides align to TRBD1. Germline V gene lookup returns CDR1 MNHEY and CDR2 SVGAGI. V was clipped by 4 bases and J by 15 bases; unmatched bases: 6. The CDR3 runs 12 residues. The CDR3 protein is CASSSQGSHLHF. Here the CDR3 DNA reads TGTGCCAGCAGTTCACAGGGGAGTCACCTCCACTTT.

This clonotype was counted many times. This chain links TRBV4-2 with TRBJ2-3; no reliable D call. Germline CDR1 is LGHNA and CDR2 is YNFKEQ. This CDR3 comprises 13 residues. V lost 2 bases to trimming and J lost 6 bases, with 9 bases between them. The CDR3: CASSQQVPDTQYF. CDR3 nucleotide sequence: TGTGCCAGCAGCCAACAAGTCCCCGATACGCAGTATTTT.

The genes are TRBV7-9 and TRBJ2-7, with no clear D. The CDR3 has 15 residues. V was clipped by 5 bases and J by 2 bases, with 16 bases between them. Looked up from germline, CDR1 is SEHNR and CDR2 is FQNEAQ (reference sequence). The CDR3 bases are TGTGCCAGCAGCCCCACCCATGGCGGTGCCTACGAGCAGTACGTC. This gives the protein CASSPTHGGAYEQYV.